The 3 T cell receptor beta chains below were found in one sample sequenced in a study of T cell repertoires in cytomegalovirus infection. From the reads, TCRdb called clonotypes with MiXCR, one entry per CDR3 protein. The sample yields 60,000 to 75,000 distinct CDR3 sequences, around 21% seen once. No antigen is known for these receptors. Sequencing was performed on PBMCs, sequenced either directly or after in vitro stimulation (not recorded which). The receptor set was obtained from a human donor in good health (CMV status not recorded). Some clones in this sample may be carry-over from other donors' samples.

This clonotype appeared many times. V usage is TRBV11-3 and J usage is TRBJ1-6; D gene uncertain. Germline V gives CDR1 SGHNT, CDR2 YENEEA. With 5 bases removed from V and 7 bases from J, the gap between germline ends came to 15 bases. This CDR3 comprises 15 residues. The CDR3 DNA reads TGTGCCAGCAGCCCTACCTTTGGCGGAAATTCACCCCTCCACTTT. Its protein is CASSPTFGGNSPLHF.

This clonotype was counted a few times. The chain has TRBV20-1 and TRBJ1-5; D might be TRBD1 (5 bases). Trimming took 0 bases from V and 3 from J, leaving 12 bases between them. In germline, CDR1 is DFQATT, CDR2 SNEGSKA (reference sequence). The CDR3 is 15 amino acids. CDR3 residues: CSARDRDVLNQPQHF. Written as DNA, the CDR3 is TGCAGTGCTAGAGATCGGGACGTCCTCAATCAGCCCCAGCATTTT.

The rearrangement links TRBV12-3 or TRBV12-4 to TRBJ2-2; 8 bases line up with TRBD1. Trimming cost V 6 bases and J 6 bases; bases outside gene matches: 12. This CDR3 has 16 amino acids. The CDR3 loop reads CASSPDRAHAPGELFF. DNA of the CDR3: TGTGCCAGCAGCCCGGACAGGGCCCATGCACCCGGGGAGCTGTTTTTT.